This T cell receptor beta chain came from a study of spatial heterogeneity in lung cancer. Study information: Alpha-chain detections were consistently fewer than beta-chain detections among the sequences.

Time point indicated: sample taken at primary tumor resection. Sequencing of whole RNA from tumor, nontumor lung or frozen PBMC involved no sorting. TCRdb re-called the 5' RACE reads with MiXCR, one entry per CDR3 protein. The table shows approximately 7,000 distinct CDR3 sequences, with around 12% occurring only once. This clonotype occurred many times. The antigen is undetermined. The study, taken as a whole, reports: Counts that tracked tumor mutation counts were those of expanded intratumoral alpha and beta TCRs.

The clonotype was recovered from a male donor with early-stage non-small cell lung cancer. Sequenced here: lung tumor tissue, sampled at surgery.

The DNA for the CDR3 is TGTGCCAGCCGCGGGGGAGAGACCCAGTACTTC. This encodes CASRGGETQYF. V and J are TRBV28 and TRBJ2-5; TRBD2 matches 7 bases. The CDR3 contains 11 residues. Unmatched junction bases numbered 1, after V lost 8 bases and J lost 4 bases. Germline V gene sequence: CDR1 MDHEN, CDR2 SYDVKM. The variable domain in full, with the rest retrieved from reference TRBV28 and TRBJ2-5, is DVKVTQSSRYLVKRTGEKVFLECVQDMDHENMFWYRQDPGLGLRLIYFSYDVKMKEKGDIPEGYSVSREKKERFSLILESASTNQTSMYLCASRGGETQYFGPGTRLLVL.